Below are 8 T cell receptor beta chains sequenced from a single sample in a study of regulatory T cells in long-lasting Graves disease. Time point of the sample: persistent/refractory GD, antithyroid drugs over 5 years with positive TRAb. RNA extracted from PBMCs served as the sequencing template. Arm-PCR of CDR3 regions with iRepertoire HTBI primers generated TCR beta libraries. TCRdb re-derived calls from the multiplex PCR reads in MiXCR, one entry per CDR3 protein. The sample yields some 370,000 distinct CDR3 sequences, under 25% seen once. The source material was peripheral blood mononuclear cells (PBMCs), sampled when the disease was refractory, from a patient treated with antithyroid drugs. These receptors originate from a female donor with Graves disease.

A few counts support this clonotype. J is TRBJ2-2 and V is TRBV2; D gene uncertain. Trimming stripped 4 bases from V and 1 base from J, with 4 bases between. The CDR3 extends over 13 amino acids. CDR1 SNHLY and CDR2 FYNNEI come from the germline V gene. CDR3 protein: CASSVQNTGELFF. The CDR3 DNA is TGTGCCAGCAGTGTCCAGAACACCGGGGAGCTGTTTTTT. Drawing the rest from reference TRBV2 and TRBJ2-2, the complete variable domain is EPEVTQTPSHQVTQMGQEVILRCVPISNHLYFYWYRQILGQKVEFLVSFYNNEISEKSEIFDDQFSVERPDGSNFTLKIRSTKLEDSAMYFCASSVQNTGELFFGEGSRLTVL.

This clonotype occurred a few times. The gene calls are TRBV5-6 and TRBJ2-2; D is unresolved. Deletions cut 0 bases from V and 1 base from J, with 10 bases between. The CDR3 extends over 16 amino acids. Germline assignment: CDR1 SGHDT and CDR2 YYEEEE. CDR3 region: CASSLGLVGNTGELFF. The CDR3 DNA sequence: TGTGCCAGCAGCTTGGGTCTAGTGGGGAACACCGGGGAGCTGTTTTTT.

This clonotype has at least ten counts. The rearrangement uses TRBV29-1 and TRBJ2-7; 13 bases align to TRBD2. The CDR3 length is 15 residues. The V and J ends lost 2 bases and 3 bases, in that order; junction bases with no gene match: 4. The germline V gene encodes CDR1 SQVTM and CDR2 ANQGSEA. The CDR3, as DNA: TGCAGCGTTGAATATGGGACTAGCGGGAACTACGAGCAGTACTTC. Amino acids: CSVEYGTSGNYEQYF.

This clonotype was counted ten times or more. The J gene is TRBJ1-2, the V gene TRBV2; maybe TRBD1 (6 bases). Germline V gene data show CDR1 as SNHLY and CDR2 as FYNNEI. CDR3 length: 16 residues. Trimming pared 5 bases from V and 7 bases from J, leaving 23 bases between. The CDR3 DNA is TGTGCCAGCAGTCTACAGAATTGGGGCATAGGGGGTGGCTACACCTTC. This gives the protein CASSLQNWGIGGGYTF.

This clonotype appeared many times. V gene TRBV7-2 combines with J gene TRBJ2-7; D gene ambiguous. V dropped 1 base and J dropped 2 bases, with 9 bases sitting between them. Germline V gene lookup returns CDR1 SGHTA and CDR2 FQGNSA. This CDR3 has 14 amino acids. The CDR3 DNA reads as TGTGCCAGCAGCTTAGTATCCACAGCCTACGAGCAGTACTTC. Translating it yields CASSLVSTAYEQYF.

The J gene is TRBJ2-1, the V gene TRBV7-2; D remains ambiguous. Trimming removed 9 bases from V and 3 bases from J, with 6 bases in between. This CDR3 is built from 11 residues. The germline gives CDR1 SGHTA, CDR2 FQGNSA. The CDR3 region is CASTDYNEQFF. The CDR3 DNA sequence: TGTGCCAGTACGGACTACAATGAGCAGTTCTTC.

This clonotype was recorded at least ten times. The rearrangement uses TRBV5-1 and TRBJ1-4; D might be TRBD1 (6 bases). The germline V and J ends were trimmed by 3 bases and 8 bases, with 14 bases remaining between them. Per the germline V gene, CDR1 is SGHRS and CDR2 is YFSETQ. This CDR3 region has 14 residues. The CDR3 region is CASSWGSGDEKLFF. The DNA of the CDR3 is TGCGCCAGCAGCTGGGGTTCAGGGGACGAAAAACTGTTTTTT.

This clonotype was recorded at least ten times. This chain uses TRBV7-2 with TRBJ2-2; D might be TRBD1 (6 bases). Germline loops: CDR1 SGHTA, CDR2 FQGNSA. The CDR3 length is 14 residues. Trimming pared 5 bases from V and 7 bases from J, leaving 14 bases between. DNA of the CDR3: TGTGCCAGCAGCCCCTGGCAGGGGAACGGGGAGCTGTTTTTT. Protein product: CASSPWQGNGELFF.